This passage covers 8 T cell receptor beta chains from one sample sequenced in a study of the immune and genomic landscape of osteosarcoma. The post-treatment osteosarcoma tumors were primary, local recurrence or metastasis specimens from poor-prognosis patients. The repertoire was sequenced with immunoSEQ multiplex PCR; TCRdb's copy has only in-frame clones and lacks some. The sample consists of roughly 5,000 clones, 71% of them appearing once. The specimen was osteosarcoma tumor tissue from the femur. All receptors come from a human donor with osteosarcoma.

The chain links TRBV27 to TRBJ2-4; no definite D call. V dropped 4 bases and J dropped 0 bases, with 13 bases sitting between them. The CDR3 length is 16 residues. Germline CDR1 reads MNHEY; CDR2 reads SMNVEV (reference sequence). CDR3 protein: CASSSPGEIAKNIQYF. The CDR3 region has the DNA TGTGCCAGCAGTTCCCCAGGAGAAATAGCCAAAAACATTCAGTACTTC.

The genes are TRBV27 and TRBJ1-1; no clear D. This CDR3 has 14 amino acids. Trimming removed 3 bases at V and 0 bases at J, with 8 bases between. Germline V gene lookup returns CDR1 MNHEY and CDR2 SMNVEV (reference sequence). CDR3 sequence: CASSFGNMNTEAFF. CDR3 DNA: TGTGCCAGCAGTTTCGGCAACATGAACACTGAAGCTTTCTTT.

J is TRBJ2-3 and V is TRBV5-5; D gene unclear. V was clipped by 4 bases and J by 4 bases, with 16 bases between them. The CDR3 spans 15 residues. Germline assignment: CDR1 SGHKS and CDR2 YYEKEE (reference sequence). CDR3 in amino acids: CASSPISLRADTQYF. The DNA of the CDR3 is TGTGCCAGCAGCCCCATTTCGCTGAGAGCAGATACGCAGTATTTT.

The chain couples TRBV9 to TRBJ1-6; 10 bases are shared with TRBD1. Looked up from germline, CDR1 is SGDLS and CDR2 is YYNGEE. Trimming removed 3 bases from V and 10 bases from J; junction bases left unmatched: 10. The CDR3 length is 16 residues. CDR3 region: CASSDYRDRGGSPLHF. CDR3 bases: TGTGCCAGCAGCGACTACCGGGACAGGGGTGGCTCACCCCTCCACTTT.

The J gene is TRBJ2-1, the V gene TRBV5-5; 7 bases fit TRBD2. From germline, CDR1 is SGHKS and CDR2 YYEKEE (reference sequence). The CDR3 runs to 16 residues. Trimming removed 4 bases from V and 8 bases from J; junction bases left unmatched: 15. The CDR3 bases are TGTGCCAGCAGCAACGTGGGAGCGGGATTGACTGATGAGCAGTTCTTC. As protein: CASSNVGAGLTDEQFF. Variable domain in full (rest from reference TRBV5-5 and TRBJ2-1): DAGVTQSPTHLIKTRGQQVTLRCSPISGHKSVSWYQQVLGQGPQFIFQYYEKEERGRGNFPDRFSARQFPNYSSELNVNALLLGDSALYLCASSNVGAGLTDEQFFGPGTRLTVL.

The chain combines TRBV9 with TRBJ2-2; D remains ambiguous. The CDR3 contains 15 residues. V dropped 2 bases and J dropped 0 bases, with 8 bases sitting between them. The germline gives CDR1 SGDLS, CDR2 YYNGEE. CDR3 in amino acids: CASSVSPANTGELFF. The CDR3, as DNA: TGTGCCAGCAGCGTGAGTCCCGCGAACACCGGGGAGCTGTTTTTT.

The DNA of the CDR3 is TGTGCTGGCGGTGAGGGCACTGAAGCTTTCTTT. Encoded protein: CAGGEGTEAFF. The J gene is TRBJ1-1, the V gene TRBV12-5; D is undetermined. Trimming pared 11 bases from V and 4 bases from J, leaving 11 bases between. Looked up from germline, CDR1 is LGHNT and CDR2 is FRNRAP. This CDR3 has 11 residues.

The V gene is TRBV28, the J gene TRBJ2-6; either TRBD1 or TRBD2 may fit D (5 bases each). The length of the CDR3 is 16 residues. V shed 5 bases and J shed 0 bases, with 11 bases lying between them. CDR1 MDHEN and CDR2 SYDVKM come from the germline V gene. CDR3 residues: CASSLSGPSGANVLTF. The CDR3 nucleotides are TGTGCCAGCAGTCTCTCGGGACCCTCTGGGGCCAACGTCCTGACTTTC.